The T cell receptor (beta chain) described here comes from a study of T-cell reconstitution after alpha-beta-depleted transplantation in children. Construction of the TCRbeta library involved unique molecular identifiers. In TCRdb, the PCR reads were re-called with MiXCR into one record per CDR3 protein. The sample holds 530,000 or so distinct CDR3 sequences; 27% are singletons and the top ten take under 45%. This clonotype was found a few times. The CDR3 has 14 amino acids. V trimming: 1 base; J trimming: 7 bases; junction bases outside the gene matches: 5. Germline-derived CDR1 and CDR2 are SEHNR and FQNEAQ (reference sequence).

The receptor's source is a boy under two years old with Wiskott-Aldrich syndrome, due to receive a stem cell transplant. The sample here was PBMCs, taken before TCRalphabeta/CD19-depleted stem cell transplant. V and J are TRBV7-9 and TRBJ1-1; TRBD1 matches 8 bases. The CDR3 spells CASSLGDRNIEAFF. In nucleotides, the CDR3 is TGTGCCAGCAGCTTAGGGGACAGGAATATTGAAGCTTTCTTT.